This T cell receptor beta chain was observed in a study of follicular helper T cells after annual influenza vaccination. Findings and caveats of the study: Only about 8.5-21% of analyzed cells yielded productive TCRB sequences.

Sample time point: 2014-2015 season, 7 days after vaccination. Adults received seasonal inactivated influenza vaccine, with sorted blood CD4 subsets sequenced before and after. Regarding this clone: The antigen remains undetermined.

The assay was immunoSEQ multiplex PCR, and TCRdb's table has in-frame clones only and misses some. This sample has several thousand clones; approximately 80% occur once, and the top ten carry about 3.8%. Trimming removed 0 bases from V and 3 bases from J; junction bases left unmatched: 3. CDR1 and CDR2 (germline): SGHDT, YYEEEE. The CDR3 contains 16 residues. The source is an adult who received the influenza vaccine. Here the sequenced sample was CXCR5+ CD38- circulating T follicular helper cells from blood, taken 7 days after influenza vaccination. Indicated subset: circulating Tfh, non-naive CD4+CXCR5+PD-1+ (ICOS+CD38+ or ICOS-CD38-). The chain has TRBV5-6 and TRBJ2-1; 10 bases agree with TRBD2. The CDR3 nucleotides are TGTGCCAGCAGCTTGGTAGCGGGAGGAATCTACAATGAGCAGTTCTTC. It specifies CASSLVAGGIYNEQFF.